The T cell receptor (beta chain) described here comes from a study of T cells in Graves' hyperthyroidism and ophthalmopathy (dated by TCRdb to the late 2010s). Some background on the complete study: Peripheral blood samples were taken at initial diagnosis, before any treatment was given. TCR V-J signatures able to tell the groups apart were searched for in a discovery cohort of 100 patients, of whom approximately 40 had Graves' ophthalmopathy and around 56 had stable Graves' hyperthyroidism. An independent validation cohort of around 19 hyperthyroidism patients and about 15 patients who later progressed to ophthalmopathy tested prospective prediction of ophthalmopathy. The roughly 100 discovery patients were randomly split 7:3 into training and test sets. Thyroid tissue and blood T-cell repertoires from several Graves' hyperthyroidism patients were also compared in the study. After sampling, hyperthyroidism patients received methimazole starting at 30 mg daily, and ophthalmopathy patients received high-dose intravenous methylprednisolone. TCR Vbeta CDR3 sequencing of 120 to 150 peripheral blood samples (43 ophthalmopathy, 75 hyperthyroidism and roughly 17 progressor patients) is reported in the paper.

Amplification of TCR beta CDR3 regions was carried out from RNA transcripts. The TCR CDR3 was subjected to a first round of RT-PCR using the HTBI primer set and the Qiagen OneStep RT-PCR kit. Libraries were constructed in a second round of multiplex PCR, after which size selection and purification were carried out. The libraries were sequenced on an Illumina HiSeq2000 using paired-end 100 bp reads. In the authors' own workflow: SOAPnuke was used to process the raw data, with reads discarded if the reads contained adapters or uncalled bases, had a mean Phred below 15, or lacked an exact constant-primer or identifier match. COPE v1.2.5 was used to merge high-quality paired reads, and clonotypes were defined as unique nucleotide sequences. MiTCR v1.1 was used to align the clonotypes against IMGT TRBV, TRBD and TRBJ reference segments. Only V-J combinations with frequency above 0.0001, covering 98% to 99.2% of repertoires, were analysed. A TCS score was defined as the ratio of F50 (clonal expansion) to E x V (chaos), with BLOSUM62-based TCRdist applied between CDR3 peptides within each V-J. Welch's t-statistics and random forest reduced around 510 V-J features to 13, which were used in a naive Bayes classifier (R e1071). TCRdb took the public reads, trimmed them with fastp at Q25, ran MiXCR for clone calling and kept in-frame beta chains. Rows are combined by CDR3 protein, so each entry shows the most common genes and DNA. For this entry, the V and J calls and clone size follow TCRdb and not the study's own pipeline. The sample contains some 250,000 distinct CDR3 sequences, about 16% of them found a single time. The ten largest make up under 35% of the sample.

Remarks on this clonotype: It lacks a known antigen. No qualities accompany the bases; no much larger clone lies one base away.

V and J lose 6 bases and 2 bases, and a span of 17 bases separates them. From the germline V gene (reference sequence), CDR1 is SGHNT and CDR2 is YYREEE. The CDR3 numbers 15 residues from cysteine through phenylalanine. Only the CDR3 portion is preserved as DNA: 45 bases, with reading frame beginning at the first base. General study outcomes and caveats: A 13 V-J signature model separated ophthalmopathy from stable hyperthyroidism, with 87.88% sensitivity and about 81% specificity in cross-validation and 80%/75% in testing. Most expanded thyroid clonotypes (frequency above 0.001) were also found in blood, which suggests that blood repertoires may mirror thyroid immune responses. Sample size was not statistically predetermined, and blinding of investigators to group allocation was not performed. In validation, the model predicted progression to ophthalmopathy a median of roughly 6.2 months before onset, with approximately 70% sensitivity and roughly 72% specificity.

Hyperthyroidism patients were newly diagnosed, had a disease duration of under 2 months, and were aged 18 to 65 years. The study excluded patients with uncontrolled infections, other autoimmune diseases, pregnancy or lactation. Diagnoses relied on clinical symptoms, serum thyroxine and TRAb, thyroid ultrasound and orbital computed tomography. Blood from progressor patients was collected at the time of first diagnosis with hyperthyroidism, before any ophthalmopathy symptoms had appeared. PBMCs were separated from roughly 10 ml of fresh peripheral blood using Ficoll-Paque density gradient centrifugation. Progressor patients were defined as those initially diagnosed with Graves' hyperthyroidism in whom ophthalmopathy developed during follow-up. Total RNA was extracted with Trizol reagent, and quality was checked on an Agilent 2100 Bioanalyzer.

Specimen: blood. The sequence was obtained from a woman aged 45-60 years with Graves' hyperthyroidism that later progressed to Graves' ophthalmopathy. The rearranged segments are TRBV5-4 and TRBJ2-5, with no reliable assignment of the D segment. The CDR3 reads CASKHYWTEQETQYF. The bases are TGTGCCAGCAAACACTACTGGACCGAACAAGAGACCCAGTACTTC.